This T cell receptor (beta chain) was observed in a study of control samples from healthy donors and cancer patients (TCRdb year 2020). The protocol used for the library was the immunoSEQ multiplex PCR assay. TCRdb's version of the immuneACCESS table is confined to in-frame rearrangements and falls short of the full clone set. An unresolved V gene accounts for under half of the shortfall where checked; the remainder is of unknown origin. This sample comprises 100,000 to 150,000 clones, around 93% of them detected only once. The ten largest clones add up to approximately 2.2% of the sample. As for this clone: The antigen this receptor binds is unknown. No base quality values were provided; no much bigger clone lies one nucleotide off. The sample holds other DNA sequences that translate to the same CDR3.

From cysteine to phenylalanine, the CDR3 is 13 amino acids long. Only the CDR3 region is kept as DNA, spanning 39 bases read in frame from base 1. CDR1 is given as SEHNR and CDR2 as FQNEAQ, both from the germline V gene (reference sequence). V was cut back by 1 base and J by 4 bases, leaving a gap of 8 bases between them. Material: blood. The source of this sequence is a woman aged 45 to 65 in good health. The receptor chain draws on TRBV7-9 and TRBJ2-7, with the D segment possibly TRBD1 or TRBD2, each aligning over 5 bases. Here is the DNA: TGTGCCAGCAGCTTAGGTGGGGGATACGAGCAGTACTTC. The resulting protein is CASSLGGGYEQYF.